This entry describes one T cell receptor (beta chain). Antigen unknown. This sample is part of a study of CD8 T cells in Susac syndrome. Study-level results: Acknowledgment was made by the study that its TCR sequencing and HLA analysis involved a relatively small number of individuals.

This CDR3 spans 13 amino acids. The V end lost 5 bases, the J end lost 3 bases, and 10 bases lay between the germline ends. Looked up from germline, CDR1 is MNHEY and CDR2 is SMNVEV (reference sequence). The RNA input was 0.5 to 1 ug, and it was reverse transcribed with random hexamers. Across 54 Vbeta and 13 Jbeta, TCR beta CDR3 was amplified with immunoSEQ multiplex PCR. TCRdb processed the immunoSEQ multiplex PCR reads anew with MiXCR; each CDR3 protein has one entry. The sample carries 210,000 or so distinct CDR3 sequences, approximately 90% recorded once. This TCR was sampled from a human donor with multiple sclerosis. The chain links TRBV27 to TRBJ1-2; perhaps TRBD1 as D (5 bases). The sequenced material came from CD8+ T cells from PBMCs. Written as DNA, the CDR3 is TGTGCCAGCAGTCAAGGGGCCTACTATGGCTACACCTTC. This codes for CASSQGAYYGYTF.